This T cell receptor beta chain was retrieved from a study of blood T cell repertoires in COVID-19. Study information: Two consecutive negative NP/OP PCR tests, clearance, or resolved symptoms defined Cohort 3 recovery. Sample material is recorded as cDNA or gDNA derived from T cells, B-cell-depleted T cells, or PBMCs.

The repertoire was sequenced with immunoSEQ multiplex PCR; TCRdb's copy has only in-frame clones and lacks some. The table has over 110,000 clones, 84% seen once. CDR1 MNHNY and CDR2 SVGAGI come from the germline V gene (reference sequence). The CDR3 runs to 14 residues. V dropped 6 bases and J dropped 5; count of bases not matched to a gene: 4. Everyone who took part was roughly 18 to 89 years old, and they came from fewer than 25 US areas. Grouping used clinical history reported by participants in a survey and questionnaire. The receptor comes from a man aged 45-65 years in a cohort exposed to, infected with or recovered from COVID-19 (not recorded which). The sample comprised PBMCs or T cells enriched from blood (not recorded which). This chain connects TRBV6-6 to TRBJ2-2; 9 bases fit TRBD1. In DNA, the CDR3 is TGTGCCAGCAGAACAGGGGGCAGGACCGGGGAGCTGTTTTTT. The encoded protein is CASRTGGRTGELFF.